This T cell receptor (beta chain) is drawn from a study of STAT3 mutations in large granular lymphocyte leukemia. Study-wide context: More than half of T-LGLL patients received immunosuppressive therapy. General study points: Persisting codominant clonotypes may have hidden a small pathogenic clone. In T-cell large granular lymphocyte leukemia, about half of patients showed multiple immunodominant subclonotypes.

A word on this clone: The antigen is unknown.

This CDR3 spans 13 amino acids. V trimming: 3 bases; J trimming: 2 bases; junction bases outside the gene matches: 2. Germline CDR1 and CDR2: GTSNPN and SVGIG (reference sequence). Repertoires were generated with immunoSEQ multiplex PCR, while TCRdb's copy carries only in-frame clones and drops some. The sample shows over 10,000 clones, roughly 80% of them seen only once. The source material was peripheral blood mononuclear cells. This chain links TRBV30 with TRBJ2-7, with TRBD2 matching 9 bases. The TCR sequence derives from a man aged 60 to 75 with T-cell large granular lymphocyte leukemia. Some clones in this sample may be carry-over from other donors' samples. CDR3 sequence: CAWRAGGPYEQYF. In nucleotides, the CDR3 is TGTGCCTGGAGGGCGGGAGGGCCCTACGAGCAGTACTTC.